The 21 T cell receptor beta chains below all came from one sample that was sequenced in a study of human T cells and chemical hapten exposure. Time point meaning: pre-sensitization, week 0. The treatment: therapeutic diphenylcyclopropenone sensitization with weekly scalp DPC. One entry per CDR3 protein results from TCRdb running MiXCR on the RACE reads. The sample has about 290,000 distinct CDR3 sequences; 7.7% are singletons. The sample here was whole blood, taken in connection with sensitization to the hapten diphenylcyclopropenone (DPC). The receptors derive from a man aged 18 to 30 with alopecia areata. Some clones in this sample may be carry-over from other donors' samples.

A few counts support this clonotype. V usage is TRBV12-3 or TRBV12-4 and J usage is TRBJ1-1; 7 positions agree with TRBD1. The ends lost 5 bases at V and 4 bases at J; junction bases unmatched: 7. This CDR3 has 14 amino acids. CDR3 sequence: CASSLRGEGTEAFF. The CDR3 DNA is TGTGCCAGCAGTCTCAGGGGGGAGGGCACTGAAGCTTTCTTT.

This clonotype showed up just a few times. This rearrangement joins TRBV4-3 to TRBJ2-3; 8 nucleotides match TRBD2. The CDR3 is 21 amino acids. V gave up 0 bases and J gave up 1 base; unmatched junction bases: 18. The germline V gene has CDR1 LGHNA and CDR2 YSLEER. The CDR3 DNA follows: TGCGCCAGCAGCCAAGAAGACAACTCGTTTCATAGCGGGGACCGCACAGATACGCAGTATTTT. Translated: CASSQEDNSFHSGDRTDTQYF.

The chain combines TRBV11-3 with TRBJ2-2; D gene ambiguous. The V end was cut by 3 bases, the J end by 0 bases, with 8 bases between. Germline CDR1 is SGHNT and CDR2 is YENEEA. The CDR3 length is 15 residues. The CDR3: CASSLLYSNTGELFF. CDR3 bases: TGTGCCAGCAGCTTGCTTTATTCGAACACCGGGGAGCTGTTTTTT.

The table lists this clonotype with a few counts. The CDR3 coding sequence is TGTGCCAGCAGCCAGGGACAGACCCAGACCCTCTACGAGCAGTACTTC. This encodes CASSQGQTQTLYEQYF. The chain links TRBV4-2 to TRBJ2-7, with 7 bases matching TRBD1. Germline V CDR1 and CDR2: LGHNA, YNFKEQ. The V and J ends lost 3 bases and 3 bases, in that order; junction bases with no gene match: 11. CDR3 length: 16 amino acids.

This clonotype has ten or more counts. V usage is TRBV9 and J usage is TRBJ1-6; D remains ambiguous. The V gene lost 1 base and the J gene lost 10 bases, with 6 bases spanning the gap. CDR1 is SGDLS and CDR2 is YYNGEE in the germline V gene. The CDR3 length is 12 residues. CDR3 residues: CASSVNGSPLHF. The CDR3 bases are TGTGCCAGCAGCGTAAACGGGTCACCCCTCCACTTT.

This clonotype has at least ten counts. V usage is TRBV10-3 and J usage is TRBJ2-7; possible D gene TRBD1, 5 bases. Trimming shortened V by 4 bases and J by 5 bases, and 9 bases separated the two germline ends. Germline V lookup: CDR1 ENHRY, CDR2 SYGVKD. There are 12 residues in the CDR3. CDR3 nucleotides: TGTGCCATCAGTGCAGGGTCACACGAGCAGTACTTC. Translating gives CAISAGSHEQYF.

This clonotype was detected only a few times. The V and J genes are TRBV20-1 and TRBJ2-2, with 8 positions matching TRBD2. The CDR3 runs 17 residues. Trimming cost V 3 bases and J 0 bases; bases outside gene matches: 9. Germline V CDR1 and CDR2: DFQATT, SNEGSKA (reference sequence). CDR3 in amino acids: CSARASGLASNTGELFF. The CDR3 DNA is TGCAGTGCTAGGGCTTCAGGACTAGCATCGAACACCGGGGAGCTGTTTTTT.

The V call is TRBV6-2 or TRBV6-3, the J call TRBJ2-2, with D possibly being TRBD1 or TRBD2 (5 bases each). Germline V lookup: CDR1 MNHEY, CDR2 SVGEGT. The CDR3 extends over 16 amino acids. V was trimmed by 5 bases and J by 1 base, leaving 14 bases between them. CDR3 DNA: TGTGCCAGCAGTCGGGACGCCACAGAGAACACCGGGGAGCTGTTTTTT. It specifies CASSRDATENTGELFF.

The chain carries TRBV3-1 and TRBJ2-3; TRBD2 matches at 9 bases. V lost 0 bases and J lost 9; bases outside the gene matches: 10. Germline V gives CDR1 LGHDT, CDR2 YNNKEL (reference sequence). The CDR3 consists of 16 residues. The CDR3 is CASSQDFGTSFSTQYF. In DNA form, the CDR3 reads TGTGCCAGCAGCCAAGATTTTGGGACTAGCTTCTCCACGCAGTATTTT.

Only a few counts were recorded for this clonotype. This rearrangement joins TRBV5-1 to TRBJ1-2; D not certain. The CDR3 is 16 amino acids. V was cut by 7 bases and J by 3 bases, with 22 bases left in between. Germline CDR1 is SGHRS and CDR2 is YFSETQ. This CDR3 reads CASGQPSGGSHYGYTF. The CDR3 DNA reads TGCGCCAGCGGCCAACCTTCGGGAGGGTCCCACTATGGCTACACCTTC.

This clonotype has a handful of counts. V gene TRBV4-2 combines with J gene TRBJ2-7, with D tentatively TRBD1 (6 bases). The V end lost 4 bases, the J end lost 6 bases, and 16 bases lay between the germline ends. CDR1 is LGHNA, CDR2 YNFKEQ, per germline. The CDR3 is 14 residues long. The CDR3 sequence: CASSLLKGVAEQYF. The CDR3 bases are TGTGCCAGCAGCCTCCTAAAGGGGGTTGCCGAGCAGTACTTC.

This clonotype was picked up many times. The CDR3 sequence is CASSAGLAGAYEQYF. The CDR3 DNA sequence: TGCGCCAGCAGCGCCGGTCTAGCGGGGGCCTACGAGCAGTACTTC. V gene TRBV10-1 combines with J gene TRBJ2-7, with TRBD2 matching over 10 bases. The CDR3 is 15 residues long. Per germline, CDR1 WNHNN and CDR2 SYGVQD (reference sequence). J was trimmed by 2 bases and V by 6 bases; bases with no gene match: 7.

This clonotype has only a few counts. The chain's CDR3 is CSARETLNTGGYYNEQFF. The DNA of the CDR3 is TGCAGTGCTAGAGAAACCCTAAATACAGGGGGCTATTACAATGAGCAGTTCTTC. The chain has TRBV20-1 and TRBJ2-1; TRBD1 agrees at 9 bases. Trimming at V came to 0 bases and at J to 4 bases, leaving 13 bases not matched to a gene. CDR1 is DFQATT, CDR2 SNEGSKA, per germline (reference sequence). The CDR3 extends over 18 amino acids.

This clonotype was observed a handful of times. The chain links TRBV7-2 to TRBJ1-5; 7 nucleotides align to TRBD1. Trimming cost V 0 bases and J 9 bases; bases outside gene matches: 8. The CDR3 is made up of 15 amino acids. Germline values: CDR1 SGHTA, CDR2 FQGNSA. The CDR3 region is CASSLAGGAVRPQHF. In nucleotides, the CDR3 is TGTGCCAGCAGCTTAGCAGGGGGCGCAGTGCGGCCCCAGCATTTT. Based on the CDR3 plus reference TRBV7-2 and TRBJ1-5, the full variable domain is GAGVSQSPSNKVTEKGKDVELRCDPISGHTALYWYRQSLGQGLEFLIYFQGNSAPDKSGLPSDRFSAERTGGSVSTLTIQRTQQEDSAVYLCASSLAGGAVRPQHFGDGTRLSIL.

This clonotype was picked up a small number of times. The chain links TRBV7-9 to TRBJ2-7; D is ambiguous. Per germline, CDR1 SEHNR and CDR2 FQNEAQ (reference sequence). The CDR3 is 13 amino acids. CDR3: CASSLGVSGREKV. CDR3 coding DNA: TGTGCCAGCAGCTTGGGCGTTTCGGGCAGAGAGAAGGTC.

This clonotype was detected a few times. The gene calls are TRBV19 and TRBJ1-5; no firm D call. This CDR3 is built from 16 residues. The germline V gene encodes CDR1 LNHDA and CDR2 SQIVND (reference sequence). Trimming stripped 7 bases from V and 3 bases from J, with 19 bases between. The CDR3 DNA reads TGTGCCAGTATCAGTTTAAGGGCTTTTAACAATCAGCCCCAGCATTTT. It yields the protein CASISLRAFNNQPQHF.

This clonotype was recorded a few times. The chain couples TRBV10-2 to TRBJ1-5, with D uncertain. This CDR3 has 14 residues. The germline V gene has CDR1 WSHSY and CDR2 SAAADI. The ends were cut back, 1 base at V and 5 bases at J, with 9 bases in the middle. CDR3 coding DNA: TGCGCCAGCAGTGAGTGGGCCGAGCATCAGCCCCAGCATTTT. It translates to CASSEWAEHQPQHF.

The V gene is TRBV15, the J gene TRBJ2-3, with D hard to call. The germline V and J ends were trimmed by 0 bases and 2 bases, with 18 bases remaining between them. Germline CDR1 and CDR2: LNHNV and YYDKDF (reference sequence). This CDR3 is built from 18 residues. The CDR3 reads CATSRDIVGLYNTDTQYF. For the CDR3, the DNA is TGTGCCACCAGCAGAGATATAGTTGGGCTATACAACACAGATACGCAGTATTTT.

This clonotype has a count of ten or more. The chain recombines TRBV10-3 with TRBJ1-1; unclear D gene. CDR1 and CDR2 (germline): ENHRY, SYGVKD. The CDR3 loop spans 13 amino acids. V was shortened by 3 bases and J by 5 bases, with 10 bases between the two germline ends. The CDR3 sequence: CAISEISGTEAFF. The CDR3, as DNA: TGTGCCATCAGTGAAATTAGTGGGACTGAAGCTTTCTTT.

This clonotype has at least ten counts. This sequence joins TRBV4-3 and TRBJ2-1, with a tentative D call TRBD1 (6 bases). The CDR3 is 15 residues long. V was shortened by 4 bases and J by 7 bases, with 17 bases between the two germline ends. CDR1 and CDR2 from the germline V gene are LGHNA and YSLEER. CDR3 region: CASSRSLGAVNEQFF. The CDR3 DNA is TGCGCCAGCAGCCGATCGTTGGGGGCAGTGAATGAGCAGTTCTTC.

The sample holds a few counts of this clonotype. The chain recombines TRBV9 with TRBJ1-2, with D possibly TRBD1 on 5 matching bases. This CDR3 spans 15 amino acids. CDR1 is SGDLS, CDR2 YYNGEE, per germline. The germline V and J ends were trimmed by 2 bases and 0 bases, with 11 bases remaining between them. In DNA, the CDR3 is TGTGCCAGCAGCGTTTCTGGGACGCCTAACTATGGCTACACCTTC. It yields the protein CASSVSGTPNYGYTF.